The present T cell receptor (beta chain) was sequenced within a study of T cell responses to AZD1222 COVID-19 vaccine. The CDR3 totals 12 residues. In germline, CDR1 is SGHTS, CDR2 YDEGEE. The V end was cut by 3 bases, the J end by 9 bases, with 11 bases between. Libraries were prepared by immunoSEQ multiplex PCR; TCRdb keeps only in-frame clonotypes and omits some of them. The sample includes about 270,000 clones, approximately 94% seen only once; the top ten take 0.55%. Comments on this clone: Its antigen is not known.

Whole-study results and caveats: Mapped onto spike, vaccine-associated CD4 TCRs spanned it and were dominant at 160-218 and 743-854. Two AZD1222 administrations were followed by greater Spike-specific TCR breadth and depth. Sampled repertoires all dated from after the peak T cell response. There were mostly white British donors and more females than males, and clonal diversity was possibly underestimated.

Here the sequenced sample was peripheral blood, taken 28 days after the second AZD1222 dose. The clonotype comes from an adult who received the AZD1222 COVID-19 vaccine. The rearrangement joins TRBV5-8 to TRBJ2-3; a possible D gene is TRBD2 (5 bases). The CDR3 region is CASSSPTGTQYF. In nucleotides, the CDR3 is TGTGCCAGCAGCTCTCCCACGGGGACGCAGTATTTT.